Shown below are 26 T cell receptor beta chains from a single sample sequenced in a study of blood T cells in healthy people across ages. Through a sample-barcoded 5' primer and a J-beta primer mix, a second PCR was run for roughly 6 to 11 cycles. From the 5' RACE reads, TCRdb called clonotypes with MiXCR, one entry per CDR3 protein. The table shows hundreds of thousands of distinct CDR3 sequences, with roughly 44% occurring only once. The source material was blood. The receptors originated from a man aged 55 to 70 in good health.

This clonotype is a singleton in its sample. The chain employs TRBV9 and TRBJ2-3, with 8 bases that match TRBD2. Germline V CDR1 and CDR2: SGDLS, YYNGEE. J lost 11 bases, V lost 4 bases, and 9 bases had no gene match. This CDR3 contains 13 residues. The CDR3: CASSQGLADGQYF. CDR3 in DNA: TGTGCCAGCAGCCAAGGACTAGCAGACGGGCAGTATTTT.

Regarding this clonotype: Being one base from a much bigger clone, this may be a read error. The genes are TRBV6-2 or TRBV6-3 and TRBJ2-1; 8 bases line up with TRBD2. Germline V gene lookup returns CDR1 MNHEY and CDR2 SVGEGT. The CDR3 length is 16 residues. The CDR3 here is CASRAPGGGPYKEQFF. CDR3 in DNA: TGTGCCAGCAGGGCACCGGGCGGGGGGCCCTACAAGGAGCAGTTCTTC.

The chain combines TRBV5-1 with TRBJ1-4; D gene ambiguous. There are 14 residues in the CDR3. Germline values: CDR1 SGHRS, CDR2 YFSETQ. The germline V and J ends were trimmed by 0 bases and 3 bases, with 6 bases remaining between them. In DNA, the CDR3 is TGCGCCAGCAGCTTGGGGCCCGCTAATGAAAAACTGTTTTTT. Translation: CASSLGPANEKLFF.

The chain couples TRBV9 to TRBJ2-5, with D maybe TRBD1 (6 bases). V lost 3 bases to trimming and J lost 5 bases, with 20 bases between them. Germline CDR1 is SGDLS and CDR2 is YYNGEE. CDR3 size: 16 residues. The CDR3 sequence: CASSAQIGGRAETQYF. In nucleotides, the CDR3 is TGTGCCAGCAGCGCACAGATTGGGGGCAGGGCGGAGACCCAGTACTTC.

On this clonotype itself: Germline and junction disagree at one end, which may indicate a read error. Here the CDR3 DNA reads TGTGCCCGCAGTCCCGACAGCAACACTGAAGCTTTCTTT. This sequence encodes CARSPDSNTEAFF. The gene calls are TRBV27 and TRBJ1-1; D possibly corresponds to TRBD1 (5 bases). The germline V gene encodes CDR1 MNHEY and CDR2 SMNVEV (reference sequence). The CDR3 has 13 residues.

The V and J genes are TRBV7-9 and TRBJ2-3, with D maybe TRBD1 (5 bases). V lost 5 bases and J lost 4, with 10 bases in between. This CDR3 region has 13 residues. CDR1 and CDR2 from the germline V gene are SEHNR and FQNEAQ (reference sequence). The chain's CDR3 is CASSMTDSDTQYF. CDR3 in DNA: TGTGCCAGCAGCATGACAGATTCAGATACGCAGTATTTT.

This clonotype was seen a few times. The chain links TRBV18 to TRBJ2-5; 7 bases match TRBD1. The V and J ends lost 3 bases and 0 bases, in that order; junction bases with no gene match: 7. CDR3 length: 16 amino acids. Germline lookup yields CDR1 KGHSH and CDR2 LQKENI. The CDR3 DNA reads TGTGCCAGCTCACCTTCCGACAGGGTATACCAAGAGACCCAGTACTTC. Translated: CASSPSDRVYQETQYF.

This chain uses TRBV9 with TRBJ1-2; possible D gene TRBD1, 6 bases. Looked up from germline, CDR1 is SGDLS and CDR2 is YYNGEE. CDR3 length: 17 amino acids. V was cut by 0 bases and J by 3 bases, with 18 bases left in between. The CDR3 sequence is CASSVEEVGGGHYGYTF. CDR3 sequence (DNA): TGTGCCAGCAGCGTAGAAGAGGTTGGGGGGGGCCACTATGGCTACACCTTC.

On this clonotype itself: The junction does not match germline at one end; this may be a read error. The chain has TRBV7-9 and TRBJ2-3; D is perhaps TRBD1 (6 bases). From germline, CDR1 is SEHNR and CDR2 FQNEAQ (reference sequence). This CDR3 has 16 residues. CDR3 in DNA: TGTGCCAGCAGCTCCTCCCTTAGCTTTAGGACAGATATGCAGTATTTT. Translating gives CASSSSLSFRTDMQYF. Drawing the rest from reference TRBV7-9 and TRBJ2-3, the complete variable domain is DTGVSQNPRHKITKRGQNVTFRCDPISEHNRLYWYRQTLGQGPEFLTYFQNEAQLEKSRLLSDRFSAERPKGSFSTLEIQRTEQGDSAMYLCASSSSLSFRTDMQYFGPGTRLTVL.

The chain carries TRBV6-5 and TRBJ1-2; 7 bases fit TRBD1. CDR1 and CDR2 from the germline V gene are MNHEY and SVGAGI. The CDR3 extends over 15 amino acids. Germline trimming cut 6 bases from V and 1 base from J; bases unmatched to any gene: 8. The CDR3 nucleotides read TGTGCCAGCAGCCGCGACAGGGATGTTAACTATGGCTACACCTTC. Translation: CASSRDRDVNYGYTF.

CDR3 bases: TGTGCCAGCAGCTTAGTAGGGGGACAGGGCACAGATACGCAGTATTTT. This encodes CASSLVGGQGTDTQYF. The rearrangement links TRBV7-6 to TRBJ2-3; 8 bases are shared with TRBD1. J lost 1 base, V lost 1 base, and 4 bases had no gene match. The V gene's germline CDR1 is SGHVS and CDR2 FNYEAQ. The length of the CDR3 is 16 residues.

The chain uses TRBV20-1 and TRBJ1-2; possible D gene TRBD1, 6 bases. V was clipped by 8 bases and J by 2 bases, with 12 bases between them. Germline CDR1 DFQATT, CDR2 SNEGSKA (reference sequence). This CDR3 spans 12 amino acids. The CDR3 DNA reads as TGCAGTACTCGACAGGAGAACTATGGCTACACCTTC. Its protein product is CSTRQENYGYTF.

This clonotype was observed many times. The gene calls are TRBV29-1 and TRBJ2-3; the D gene is possibly TRBD1 (5 bases). V dropped 4 bases and J dropped 0 bases, with 11 bases sitting between them. Looked up from germline, CDR1 is SQVTM and CDR2 is ANQGSEA. The CDR3 loop spans 14 amino acids. CDR3 nucleotide sequence: TGCAGCGTTGTGGACATTCCTAGCACAGATACGCAGTATTTT. Translation gives CSVVDIPSTDTQYF.

This clonotype has a handful of counts. The chain couples TRBV7-2 to TRBJ2-3, with TRBD2 identical over 8 bases. CDR3 length: 15 amino acids. Germline CDR1 reads SGHTA; CDR2 reads FQGNSA. With 5 bases clipped from V and 1 base from J, the junction kept 5 bases outside the gene matches. The CDR3 coding sequence is TGTGCCAGCAGCAAAGCGGGGGCCCGCACAGATACGCAGTATTTT. The encoded protein is CASSKAGARTDTQYF.

V usage is TRBV5-1 and J usage is TRBJ2-3; TRBD1 might be the D (6 bases). With 4 bases removed from V and 0 bases from J, the gap between germline ends came to 12 bases. Germline CDR1 reads SGHRS; CDR2 reads YFSETQ. CDR3 length: 15 amino acids. CDR3 sequence: CASSPRQVSTDTQYF. The DNA of the CDR3 is TGCGCCAGCAGCCCCAGACAGGTTAGCACAGATACGCAGTATTTT.

The chain uses TRBV7-2 and TRBJ2-5, with 7 bases identical to TRBD2. The end of the DNA aligns better with TRBJ2-7, so the J call may be wrong. Germline V gene data show CDR1 as SGHTA and CDR2 as FQGNSA. This CDR3 spans 15 amino acids. The chain's CDR3 is CASSLALGTMDEQYF. DNA for the CDR3: TGTGCCAGCAGCTTAGCGTTGGGGACTATGGACGAGCAGTACTTC.

In its sample, this clonotype was seen a few times. The rearrangement uses TRBV4-3 and TRBJ2-1; a weak D match, TRBD2 (6 bases). CDR3 size: 17 residues. Germline values: CDR1 LGHNA, CDR2 YSLEER. Trimming took 0 bases from V and 3 from J, leaving 15 bases between them. In DNA, the CDR3 is TGCGCCAGCAGCCAAGATAAGGGACTTTCCCGCTACAATGAGCAGTTCTTC. Its protein is CASSQDKGLSRYNEQFF.

The chain carries TRBV6-6 and TRBJ1-2; possible D gene TRBD1, 6 bases. Germline assignment: CDR1 MNHNY and CDR2 SVGAGI (reference sequence). This CDR3 has 17 residues. With 7 bases removed from V and 0 bases from J, the gap between germline ends came to 21 bases. This CDR3 reads CASTDTAGGPSNYGYTF. The CDR3 DNA sequence: TGTGCCAGCACCGACACGGCGGGGGGCCCTTCTAACTATGGCTACACCTTC.

This clonotype was observed a few times. This chain joins TRBV25-1 and TRBJ2-6; 8 nucleotides align to TRBD1. The CDR3 is made up of 18 amino acids. CDR1 and CDR2 (germline): MGHDK, SYGVNS. After removal of 3 bases from V and 1 base from J, the junction contained 8 bases not matched to a gene. The CDR3 DNA reads TGTGCCAGCAGTGACCCCGGACAGGGTCTTTCTGGGGCCAACGTCCTGACTTTC. Translation gives CASSDPGQGLSGANVLTF.

Only a few counts were recorded for this clonotype. V is TRBV12-3 or TRBV12-4 and J is TRBJ1-6; no reliable D call. The ends were cut back, 6 bases at V and 10 bases at J, with 16 bases in the middle. The CDR3 loop spans 14 amino acids. For the CDR3, the DNA is TGTGCCAGCAGGGCGCCAGGTGGACGGTCACCCCTCCACTTT. This sequence encodes CASRAPGGRSPLHF.

This sequence joins TRBV15 and TRBJ2-2; 7 positions match TRBD1. This CDR3 comprises 17 residues. Per the germline V gene, CDR1 is LNHNV and CDR2 is YYDKDF (reference sequence). The ends lost 0 bases at V and 2 bases at J; junction bases unmatched: 6. The CDR3 region is CATSRERDRVNTGELFF. The CDR3 bases are TGTGCCACCAGCAGAGAACGCGACAGGGTTAACACCGGGGAGCTGTTTTTT.

This clonotype was seen only a few times. The germline gene is not matched at one end of the junction; a read error may be the cause. The V call is TRBV6-1, the J call TRBJ2-1, with D maybe TRBD1 (5 bases). The CDR3 length is 15 residues. Looked up from germline, CDR1 is MNHNS and CDR2 is SASEGT. The CDR3 DNA sequence: TGTGCCAGCAGCGAAGGACATGCCACCTACAATGAGCAGTTCTTC. This sequence encodes CASSEGHATYNEQFF.

This chain connects TRBV6-2 or TRBV6-3 to TRBJ2-1; maybe TRBD1 (6 bases). Trimming removed 8 bases at V and 6 bases at J, with 14 bases between. Looked up from germline, CDR1 is MNHEY and CDR2 is SVGEGT. The CDR3 contains 13 residues. CDR3 coding DNA: TGTGCCAGCGAATCTCAGGGGTCCAATGAGCAGTTCTTC. Amino acid sequence: CASESQGSNEQFF.

This chain joins TRBV7-3 and TRBJ2-1; D is possibly TRBD1 (6 bases). CDR1 and CDR2 (germline): SGHTA, FQGTGA. CDR3 length: 16 amino acids. Trimming shortened V by 2 bases and J by 4 bases, and 15 bases separated the two germline ends. CDR3 region: CASSLSQGSRYNEQFF. The CDR3, as DNA: TGTGCCAGCAGCTTATCCCAGGGGAGTCGGTACAATGAGCAGTTCTTC.

This chain uses TRBV7-2 with TRBJ2-3; maybe TRBD2 (6 bases). The V gene's germline CDR1 is SGHTA and CDR2 FQGNSA. The CDR3 spans 14 residues. With 1 base removed from V and 8 bases from J, the gap between germline ends came to 13 bases. CDR3 loop: CASSLDLAIGTQYF. In DNA form, the CDR3 reads TGTGCCAGCAGCTTAGACCTAGCGATCGGTACGCAGTATTTT. Drawing the rest from reference TRBV7-2 and TRBJ2-3, the complete variable domain is GAGVSQSPSNKVTEKGKDVELRCDPISGHTALYWYRQSLGQGLEFLIYFQGNSAPDKSGLPSDRFSAERTGGSVSTLTIQRTQQEDSAVYLCASSLDLAIGTQYFGPGTRLTVL.

This chain links TRBV6-2 or TRBV6-3 with TRBJ2-2, with D uncertain. The germline V gene has CDR1 MNHEY and CDR2 SVGEGT. The ends were cut back, 6 bases at V and 4 bases at J, with 12 bases in the middle. This CDR3 spans 14 amino acids. The CDR3 here is CASSYEGFTGELFF. CDR3 nucleotides: TGTGCCAGCAGCTACGAAGGGTTCACCGGGGAGCTGTTTTTT.